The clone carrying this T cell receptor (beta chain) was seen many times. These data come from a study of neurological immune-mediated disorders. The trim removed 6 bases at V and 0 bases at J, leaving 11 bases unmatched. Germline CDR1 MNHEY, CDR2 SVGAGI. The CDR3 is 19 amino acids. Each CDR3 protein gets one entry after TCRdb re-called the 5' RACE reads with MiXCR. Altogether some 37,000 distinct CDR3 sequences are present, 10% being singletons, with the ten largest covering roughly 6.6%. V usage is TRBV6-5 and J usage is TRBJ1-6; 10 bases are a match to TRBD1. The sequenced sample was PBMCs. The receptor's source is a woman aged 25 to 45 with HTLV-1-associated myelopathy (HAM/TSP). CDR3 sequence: CASRDGTGDSSSYNSPLHF. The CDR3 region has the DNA TGTGCCAGCAGGGACGGGACAGGGGACTCCAGCTCCTATAATTCACCCCTCCACTTT.